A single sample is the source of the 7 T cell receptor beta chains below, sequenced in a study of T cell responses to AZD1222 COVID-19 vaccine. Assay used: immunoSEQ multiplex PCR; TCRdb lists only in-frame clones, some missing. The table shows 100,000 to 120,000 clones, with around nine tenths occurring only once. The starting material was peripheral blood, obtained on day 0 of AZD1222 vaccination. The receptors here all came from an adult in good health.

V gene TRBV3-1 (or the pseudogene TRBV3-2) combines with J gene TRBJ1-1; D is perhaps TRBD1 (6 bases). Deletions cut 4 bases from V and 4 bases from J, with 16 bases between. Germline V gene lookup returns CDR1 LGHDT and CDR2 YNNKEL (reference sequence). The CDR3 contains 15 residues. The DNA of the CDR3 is TGTGCCAGCAGCCTGCTCGGGGGCCTGGGCACTGAAGCTTTCTTT. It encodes CASSLLGGLGTEAFF.

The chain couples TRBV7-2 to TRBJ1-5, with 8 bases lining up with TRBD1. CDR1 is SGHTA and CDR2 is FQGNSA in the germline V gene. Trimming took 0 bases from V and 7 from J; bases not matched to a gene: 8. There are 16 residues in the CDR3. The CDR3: CASSLARGQEQQPQHF. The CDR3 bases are TGTGCCAGCAGCTTAGCCAGGGGACAGGAACAACAGCCCCAGCATTTT.

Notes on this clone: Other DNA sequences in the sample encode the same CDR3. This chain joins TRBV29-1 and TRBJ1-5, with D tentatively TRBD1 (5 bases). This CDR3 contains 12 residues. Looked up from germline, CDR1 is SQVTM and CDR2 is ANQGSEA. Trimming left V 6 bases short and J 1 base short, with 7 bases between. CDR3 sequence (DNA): TGCAGCGTCCGGGACAGCAATCAGCCCCAGCATTTT. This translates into CSVRDSNQPQHF.

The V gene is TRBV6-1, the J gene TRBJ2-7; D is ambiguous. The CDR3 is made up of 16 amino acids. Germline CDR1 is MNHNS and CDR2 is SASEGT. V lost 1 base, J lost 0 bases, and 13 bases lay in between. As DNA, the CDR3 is TGTGCCAGCAGTGAAGAAGCGACTGCGAGCTCCTACGAGCAGTACTTC. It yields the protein CASSEEATASSYEQYF.

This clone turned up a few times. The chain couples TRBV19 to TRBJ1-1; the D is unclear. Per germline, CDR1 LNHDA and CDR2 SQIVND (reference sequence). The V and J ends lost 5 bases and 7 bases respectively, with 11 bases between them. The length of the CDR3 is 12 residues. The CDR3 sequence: CASSSGRFEAFF. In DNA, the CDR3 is TGTGCCAGTAGTTCCGGACGGTTTGAAGCTTTCTTT.

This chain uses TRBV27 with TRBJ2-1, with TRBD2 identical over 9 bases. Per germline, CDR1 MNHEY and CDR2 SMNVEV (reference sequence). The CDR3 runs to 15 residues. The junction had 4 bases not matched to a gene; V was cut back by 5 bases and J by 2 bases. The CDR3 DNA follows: TGTGCCAGCAGTCAAGCGGGAGGCCCCTACAATGAGCAGTTCTTC. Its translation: CASSQAGGPYNEQFF.

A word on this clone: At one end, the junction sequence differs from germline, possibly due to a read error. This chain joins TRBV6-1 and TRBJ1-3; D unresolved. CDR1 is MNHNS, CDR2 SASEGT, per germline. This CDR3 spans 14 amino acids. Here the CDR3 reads CASSEGNSGNTIYF. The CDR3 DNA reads TGTGCCAGCAGCGAAGGGAACTCTGGAAACACCATATATTTT.